This T cell receptor (beta chain) emerged from a study of T cell clonotyping in hematopoietic cell transplantation. Study-level information: Pretransplant recipient samples were taken after cytoreduction.

Assay: immunoSEQ multiplex PCR; the TCRdb copy retains only in-frame clones and omits some. The repertoire includes 25,000 to 30,000 clones, less than 85% of them detected once, and approximately 1.7% sits in the top ten. Time point: recipient sample about 28 days before transplant, after cytoreduction. This CDR3 spans 13 amino acids. Germline loops: CDR1 SQVTM, CDR2 ANQGSEA. With 1 base removed from V and 4 bases from J, the gap between germline ends came to 10 bases. This sequence joins TRBV29-1 and TRBJ2-5; D might be TRBD1 (5 bases). The sequencing here drew on peripheral blood mononuclear cells, taken before stem cell transplant. This receptor was obtained from a middle-aged man with acute myeloid leukemia. Some clones in this sample may be carry-over from other donors' samples. CDR3 nucleotide sequence: TGCAGCGTTGAAGTGGGCAGGGCAGAGACCCAGTACTTC. It encodes CSVEVGRAETQYF.